The sequence of this T cell receptor (beta chain) was determined in a study of response to subunit inactivated influenza vaccine. Study-level results: Researchers suggested that each seasonal influenza vaccination recruits few new T cells.

V shed 0 bases and J shed 6 bases, with 12 bases lying between them. This CDR3 region has 15 residues. CDR1 is SGHRS and CDR2 is YFSETQ in the germline V gene. One entry per CDR3 protein results from TCRdb running MiXCR on the RT-PCR reads. Counted here are some 500,000 distinct CDR3 sequences, approximately 16% occurring once; the ten biggest clones make up 3%. Details on this clonotype: Its antigen is unknown.

The V and J genes are TRBV5-1 and TRBJ2-2; no reliable D call. The receptor comes from a man aged 45-69 years who received an inactivated influenza vaccine. Sequencing used CD4+ T cells sorted from PBMCs, obtained around 25 months after vaccination. CDR3 DNA: TGCGCCAGCAGCTTGGTGTCCGAATGGGCCGGGGAGCTGTTTTTT. Residues: CASSLVSEWAGELFF.